This TCR beta chain was recovered during a study of cytomegalovirus exposure and HLA in healthy donors (dated by TCRdb to about 2017). Concerning the study at large: An earlier analysis of around 600 of the donors reported more than 250 Gb of sequence data and about 100 million unique TCR beta sequences from 190 million or so T cells. A later genetic analysis took genome-wide SNP genotypes for about 65% of the 666 donors and used that subset as a discovery cohort. The later analysis used no new phenotypic data to find candidate immune exposures, relying instead on TCR beta sequences and their occurrence across donors. The number of typed donors differed by locus: about 620-640 for A, B, C, DRB1 and DQB1; 522 for DQA1; around 580 for DPA1; and approximately 450 for DPB1. High-throughput TCR immunosequencing, statistical association of individual TCRs with disease status, and machine learning were combined to predict cytomegalovirus infection status. An early release covering 500 to 750 HLA-typed donors comprised about 320 gigabases of sequencing data and approximately 80 million unique TCR sequences. Every repertoire in the discovery cohort had been generated on one and the same sequencing platform. On average, about 240,000 unique TCR beta nucleotide sequences were sequenced per donor among fewer than 500 genotyped donors of the cohort, with roughly a sixth of those sequences being non-productive. The genetic ancestry cluster associated with self-reported Caucasian donors included approximately 85% of the roughly 400 genotyped donors. The T cell repertoires of around 670 subjects were profiled by immunosequencing and related to cytomegalovirus serostatus. In addition to the first cohort of 666 subjects, a separate validation cohort of 120 different subjects was used. To study patterns of TCR occurrence, a later analysis re-analyzed previously published TCR beta repertoires from hundreds of donors and added high-resolution HLA genotyping. An earlier analysis of 587 of the donors used high-throughput TCR beta sequencing to judge whether each TCR beta V gene segment behaved as functional or pseudogenic. HLA typing included class I and class II loci at four-digit resolution. Alongside the repertoire data, information on donor age, sex, ethnicity and CMV serostatus was compiled. Because of strong linkage in the cohort, roughly five DR-DQ haplotypes were treated as single units for association and clustering. The study aimed to test whether cataloging public T cell receptors could reveal signatures of past pathogen exposure. Results and caveats for the whole study, not just this receptor: This cohort had only TCR beta chains sequenced, and the lack of alpha or paired-chain data limited which features could be detected. A later analysis reported that several top co-occurrence clusters appeared linked to parvovirus B19, influenza, CMV and Epstein-Barr virus. In a later genetic analysis, fewer N-insertions in productive TCRs were reported among donors in an Asian-associated ancestry cluster than the approximately 710-donor mean. According to a later analysis, TCR association rates differed among HLA loci, with DRB1 alleles showing the most associated TCRs and HLA-C alleles showing the fewest. Because counts were too low, fewer than 20 rarely observed V segments, including chromosome 9 orphons, were excluded from the earlier analysis of roughly 580 of the donors. At a false discovery rate of 0.05, a later analysis linked some 18,000 TCR beta sequences to specific HLA alleles. Cytomegalovirus status was reported to be diagnosed by the classifier with high specificity and sensitivity in both the original and validation cohorts. A cluster of highly shared sequence variants was judged likely to represent a technical artifact of the sequencing pipeline. The authors suggested that the approach could potentially be generalized to other disease states and immunological phenotypes. A further reported finding was that TCR beta sequences accurately predicted the HLA-A and HLA-B alleles for most subjects in the first cohort. While some public TCRs were present in many individuals, most TCR sequences turned up only very rarely across donors. For the cohort, immune exposure information was limited to CMV serostatus. V-gene and J-gene trimming of TCR beta chains was associated with a missense DCLRE1C variant in a later genetic analysis, and the association was replicated in an independent cohort. In an earlier analysis of approximately 590 of the donors, most TCR beta V segments appeared in productive rearrangements about 87% or about 30% of the time, broadly matching IMGT annotations. Strong co-occurrence of HLA alleles, especially DR and DQ, made assigning TCR associations to individual alleles difficult. A few of the identified cytomegalovirus-associated TCR beta chains were confirmed in vitro to be specific for cytomegalovirus antigens. Because HLA typing was missing for some donors at each locus, association tests included only the typed subset. Linkage disequilibrium might explain the correlated functional status among segregating V segments, but an unknown experimental factor could not be excluded. A later analysis found that most CMV-associated TCR beta chains appeared HLA-restricted, with HLA associations seemingly driven largely by CMV exposure. Some IMGT-functional V segments, including TRBV6-2 and TRBV6-3, could not be told apart with the 87-base-pair reads, so those segments were excluded. The study listed 164 TCR beta chains as associated with cytomegalovirus. A later analysis found that HLA-associated TCR beta chains were more clonally expanded and had lower generation probabilities than equally common non-associated chains. Sequencing depth was assumed to be roughly uniform across donors in the presence/absence analyses, though that assumption may not hold.

According to the germline V gene, CDR1 reads MGHRA and CDR2 reads YSYEKL. The CDR3 holds 17 amino acids from the cysteine to the phenylalanine. Of all the DNA, just the CDR3 is kept, 51 bases in frame from base 1. Trimmed from V: 1 base; trimmed from J: 8 bases; junction bases lacking a gene match: 5. The cohort comprised some 700 healthy bone marrow donors. At the time of sampling, all cohort members were nominally healthy, though unrecorded immune exposures were likely present. The donor was CMV seropositive and belonged to the group of about 290 seropositive cohort members. A peripheral blood sample was provided by each donor, and peripheral blood mononuclear cells were used for TCR beta sequencing. The Qiagen DNeasy Blood Extraction Kit was used to extract genomic DNA from the blood cell samples. Receptors were amplified or captured by the immunoSEQ multiplex PCR assay. For the multiplex PCR, a mixture combining 60 forward primers for TCR Vbeta segments and 13 reverse primers for TCR Jbeta segments was used. A multiplex PCR assay on genomic DNA amplified the CDR3 region of rearranged TCR beta genes. The Illumina HiSeq System was used to sequence the amplified TCR beta libraries as 87-base-pair reads. As for how the authors treated the data: A later analysis tallied tens of millions of unique TCR beta chains across the approximately 670 repertoires, and around 12 million of those chains were shared by two or more donors. A nearest-neighbor algorithm error-corrected the raw reads and collapsed the reads into unique sequences, merging closely related sequences to remove PCR and sequencing errors. CDR3 sequences were aligned to IMGT reference sequences to assign V, D and J gene segments. For a sequence to be retained, at least a six-nucleotide match to both a V gene segment and a J gene segment was required. Rearrangements were called productive when the CDR3 lacked stop codons and stayed in frame with V and J; all others were non-productive. Following IMGT convention, CDR3 was defined as the stretch from the second conserved V-encoded cysteine up to the conserved J-encoded phenylalanine. In an earlier analysis of around 640 of the donors, sequences lacking an unambiguous match to a single V gene segment were excluded. In an earlier analysis of almost 600 of the donors, a V segment was called functional when productive rearrangements were above 56.7%, and segregating when the standard deviation between donors exceeded 5%. A statistical classification framework was built to diagnose cytomegalovirus status from the catalog of TCR beta chain sequences. A later analysis assigned V and J genes by comparing TCR nucleotide sequences with IMGT/GENE-DB human TR gene sequences. The TCRdist pipeline was used in a later analysis to assign CDR3 sequences and most-parsimonious VDJ recombination scenarios. A later analysis defined each TCR beta chain by its CDR3 amino acid sequence plus V-gene family, and excluded reads lacking a unique V-gene family. As a way to deal with suspected cross-contamination and a sequencing artifact, a later analysis dropped hundreds of nucleotide sequences that were highly shared and had low generation probability. In a later analysis, a clonal expansion index for each public chain was calculated from normalized within-repertoire ranks of inferred template counts. A later analysis computed generation probabilities with a VDJ recombination model fitted to out-of-frame rearrangements, and checked the results against IGoR. In a later analysis, hypergeometric tests were used to score TCR-TCR, TCR-HLA and TCR-CMV co-occurrence, with a repertoire-size bias correction applied to TCR pairs. A later analysis estimated false discovery rates by permuting HLA or CMV assignments 20 times. In a later analysis, co-occurring TCRs were grouped using DBSCAN, with TCRdist sequence similarity added in when clustering inside HLA-allele-positive subsets. Co-occurrence clustering excluded repertoires with fewer than 30,000 or more than 120,000 public chains, plus five with anomalous nucleotide sharing. Not all clones reach the TCRdb copy of this immuneACCESS table, which keeps in-frame sequences only. Checked studies attribute under half of the gap to unresolved V genes and leave the rest unexplained. For V, J and clone size, that table is used; D and trimming come from the DNA. This sample comprises around 190,000 clones, approximately 80% of them detected only once. Of the sample, about 1.3% falls within the top ten clones.

With regard to this clone: Its target antigen remains unknown. The input lacks base qualities; no much larger clone sits a single base away.

This TCR came from a girl aged 2 to 9 in good health and CMV-seropositive. The rearrangement joined TRBV4-1 to TRBJ2-1; TRBD2 lines up with 16 middle nucleotides. The sequenced material came from PBMCs. The sequenced DNA: TGCGCCAGCAGCCAAGCGGGACTAGCGGGAGGGGCGGATGAGCAGTTCTTC. Translated, this is CASSQAGLAGGADEQFF.